This T cell receptor beta chain was profiled in a study of blood T cell repertoires in COVID-19. Study summary: Nucleic acid was either cDNA or gDNA, and it came from T cells, B-cell-depleted T cells, or PBMCs.

There are 11 residues in the CDR3. V was clipped by 5 bases and J by 4 bases, with 5 bases between them. Repertoires were generated with immunoSEQ multiplex PCR, while TCRdb's copy carries only in-frame clones and drops some. Here the sample spans roughly 150,000 clones, around 87% being singletons. The genes are TRBV12-3 or TRBV12-4 and TRBJ1-2, with D hard to call. Sequenced sample: peripheral blood. The TCR was taken from a human donor in a cohort sampled during active COVID-19. CDR3 amino acids: CASSPGYGYTF. The DNA of the CDR3 is TGTGCCAGCAGTCCAGGCTATGGCTACACCTTC.